This paragraph reports one T cell receptor (beta chain). With a much larger clone just one base away, this may be a read error. Amplification of TCR alpha and beta CDR3 regions from RNA used iRepertoire nested multiplex PCR. TCRdb re-called the multiplex PCR reads through MiXCR, storing one row per CDR3 protein. The table records fewer than 500,000 distinct CDR3 sequences, about two fifths of them present only once. The sample originates from a study of glioma-infiltrating T cells. Study-level information: Low-grade gliomas were grade II; glioblastomas were grade IV at initial diagnosis.

Germline loops: CDR1 MDHEN, CDR2 SYDVKM. The CDR3 is 14 residues long. The chain uses TRBV28 and TRBJ2-4; D uncertain. The specimen was glioma tissue, nonneoplastic brain tissue, or PBMCs (not recorded which). This receptor was taken from a human donor with low-grade glioma or glioblastoma, undergoing nonglioma brain surgery, or in good health (not recorded which). The CDR3 spells CASSLSVSRNIEYF. CDR3 sequence (DNA): TGTGCCAGCAGTTTATCCGTCAGCCGAAACATTGAGTACTTC.